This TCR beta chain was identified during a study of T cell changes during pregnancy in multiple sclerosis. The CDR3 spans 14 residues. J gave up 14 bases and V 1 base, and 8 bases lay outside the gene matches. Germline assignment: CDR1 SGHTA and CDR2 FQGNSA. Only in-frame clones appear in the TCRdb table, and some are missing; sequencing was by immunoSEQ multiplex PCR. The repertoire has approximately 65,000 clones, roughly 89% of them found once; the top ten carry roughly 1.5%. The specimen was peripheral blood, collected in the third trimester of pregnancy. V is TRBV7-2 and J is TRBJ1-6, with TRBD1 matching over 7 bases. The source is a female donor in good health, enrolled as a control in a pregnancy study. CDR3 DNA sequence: TGTGCCAGCAGCTTAGGGGGACAGTCCCTATCCCTCCACTTT. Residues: CASSLGGQSLSLHF.